This entry lists 23 T cell receptor beta chains sequenced from one sample in a study of shared clonotypes between healthy human individuals. TCRdb's copy holds only in-frame clones and misses some; the assay was immunoSEQ multiplex PCR. Of about 2.1 million clones detected, 85% to 95% appear once; the ten largest clones hold roughly 1.8%. Terminally differentiated effector memory CD45RA+ cells were excluded by CCR7 positive selection of CD45RO-negative cells. Sequenced input: naive CD8+ T cells from PBMCs. The receptors come from a man aged 18 to 29 in good health. Some clones in this sample may be carry-over from other donors' samples.

In regard to this clone: Distinct nucleotide sequences in the sample also encode this CDR3. This chain links TRBV5-1 with TRBJ1-1; maybe TRBD1 (6 bases). The CDR3 is 15 amino acids. Germline CDR1 and CDR2: SGHRS and YFSETQ. Between the trimmed V and J ends, which lost 3 bases and 0 bases, there was a span of 12 bases. The CDR3 spells CASSSGQSMNTEAFF. The DNA of the CDR3 is TGCGCCAGCAGCTCCGGACAGTCCATGAACACTGAAGCTTTCTTT.

The chain is built from TRBV29-1 and TRBJ1-1, with D possibly TRBD1 on 5 matching bases. The CDR3 length is 13 residues. With 4 bases removed from V and 2 bases from J, the gap between germline ends came to 11 bases. CDR1 SQVTM and CDR2 ANQGSEA come from the germline V gene. In DNA, the CDR3 is TGCAGCGTTGTTCGCCAGGGTAACACTGAAGCTTTCTTT. It encodes CSVVRQGNTEAFF.

V gene TRBV6-5 combines with J gene TRBJ1-2; no firm D call. V lost 6 bases and J lost 4, with 12 bases in between. CDR1 and CDR2 from the germline V gene are MNHEY and SVGAGI. This CDR3 comprises 13 residues. The CDR3 spells CASRPRSSYGYTF. The DNA for the CDR3 is TGTGCCAGCAGGCCACGGTCCTCCTATGGCTACACCTTC.

This clone was detected only once. A read error may account for a junction end that differs from germline. The chain employs TRBV11-2 and TRBJ2-7; 15 nucleotides agree with TRBD2. The CDR3 runs to 16 residues. Germline V gene data show CDR1 as SGHAT and CDR2 as FQNNGV. In nucleotides, the CDR3 is TGTGCCGGCAGCTTCGGGACTAGCGGGAGGTTCGACGAGCAGTACTTC. It codes for CAGSFGTSGRFDEQYF.

J is TRBJ2-2 and V is TRBV7-6; no definite D call. Per the germline V gene, CDR1 is SGHVS and CDR2 is FNYEAQ. The CDR3 covers 16 residues. Trimming took 1 base from V and 3 from J, leaving 12 bases between them. CDR3 in amino acids: CASSLGSRMDTGELFF. Written as DNA, the CDR3 is TGTGCCAGCAGCTTAGGCTCCCGGATGGACACCGGGGAGCTGTTTTTT.

A word on this clone: The junction departs from germline at one end; a sequencing error may be responsible. This chain joins TRBV6-1 and TRBJ2-7; D is undetermined. Germline loops: CDR1 MNHNS, CDR2 SASEGT. The CDR3 extends over 15 amino acids. CDR3 nucleotide sequence: TGTGCCAGCAGTGTGTGGGGTGAGGTGTCCTCCGAGCAGTACTTC. It is translated as CASSVWGEVSSEQYF.

The rearrangement joins TRBV27 to TRBJ1-1; unclear D gene. Trimming removed 6 bases at V and 0 bases at J, with 8 bases between. The length of the CDR3 is 13 residues. Germline V gives CDR1 MNHEY, CDR2 SMNVEV (reference sequence). CDR3 sequence: CASSRVMNTEAFF. The CDR3, as DNA: TGTGCCAGCAGCCGGGTTATGAACACTGAAGCTTTCTTT.

V usage is TRBV28 and J usage is TRBJ2-7; 8 bases line up with TRBD2. CDR3 size: 13 residues. J was trimmed by 3 bases and V by 5 bases; bases with no gene match: 3. CDR1 MDHEN and CDR2 SYDVKM come from the germline V gene. CDR3 region: CASSRGGYYEQYF. In DNA form, the CDR3 reads TGTGCCAGCAGTCGGGGGGGTTACTACGAGCAGTACTTC.

CDR3 sequence: CASSLGMDTQYF. The CDR3 DNA sequence: TGTGCCAGCAGTTTGGGGATGGATACGCAGTATTTT. The J gene is TRBJ2-3, the V gene TRBV28; D not resolved. Germline CDR1 is MDHEN and CDR2 is SYDVKM. Trimming left V 3 bases short and J 6 bases short, with 7 bases between. This CDR3 contains 12 residues.

This chain uses TRBV19 with TRBJ2-7, with a tentative D call TRBD1 (6 bases). Germline V gene lookup returns CDR1 LNHDA and CDR2 SQIVND (reference sequence). The CDR3 extends over 15 amino acids. V lost 7 bases and J lost 2, with 18 bases in between. CDR3 residues: CASKFRDTKTYEQYF. The CDR3, as DNA: TGTGCCAGTAAATTCCGGGACACAAAGACCTACGAGCAGTACTTC.

The gene calls are TRBV7-8 and TRBJ1-1; 8 bases match TRBD1. With V trimmed by 4 bases and J by 0 bases, 13 bases remained unmatched. CDR3 length equals 18 residues. Germline-derived CDR1 and CDR2 are SGHVS and FQNEAQ. The CDR3 is CASSSTIPGQVVNTEAFF. The CDR3 DNA is TGTGCCAGCAGCTCAACGATTCCGGGACAGGTCGTGAACACTGAAGCTTTCTTT.

This clone appeared once. This sequence joins TRBV28 and TRBJ2-3, with TRBD2 as a possible D gene (6 bases). V was clipped by 2 bases and J by 0 bases, with 9 bases between them. CDR3 size: 15 residues. CDR1 and CDR2 (germline): MDHEN, SYDVKM. In DNA, the CDR3 is TGTGCCAGCAGTTTAAGGGACTCTAGCACAGATACGCAGTATTTT. Encoded protein: CASSLRDSSTDTQYF.

The chain couples TRBV5-8 to TRBJ2-3, with 7 bases that match TRBD2. This CDR3 is 17 amino acids long. Germline loops: CDR1 SGHTS, CDR2 YDEGEE. Germline trimming cut 0 bases from V and 4 bases from J; bases unmatched to any gene: 11. Here the CDR3 DNA reads TGTGCCAGCAGCTTGGCTGGGGGGGAGGAAGTGTCAGATACGCAGTATTTT. It codes for CASSLAGGEEVSDTQYF.

The rearrangement links TRBV9 to TRBJ2-7; possible D gene TRBD2, 7 bases. The V end lost 3 bases, the J end lost 2 bases, and 15 bases lay between the germline ends. This CDR3 is 15 amino acids long. Germline loops: CDR1 SGDLS, CDR2 YYNGEE. The CDR3 sequence: CASSEGGGGTYEQYF. DNA of the CDR3: TGTGCCAGCAGCGAAGGAGGGGGGGGAACCTACGAGCAGTACTTC.

This clone has only one observation. Within the sample, other DNA sequences also encode this same CDR3. The rearrangement joins TRBV15 to TRBJ1-5; TRBD1 aligns across 9 bases. The CDR3 length is 13 residues. Germline V gene lookup returns CDR1 LNHNV and CDR2 YYDKDF (reference sequence). The junction had 4 bases not matched to a gene; V was cut back by 6 bases and J by 7 bases. The CDR3 loop reads CATRDRGNQPQHF. CDR3 in DNA: TGTGCCACCAGGGACAGGGGAAACCAGCCCCAGCATTTT.

The V and J genes are TRBV11-2 and TRBJ2-5; D is ambiguous. Germline CDR1 SGHAT, CDR2 FQNNGV. The CDR3 consists of 16 residues. Trimming took off 4 bases at V and 2 bases at J, with 17 bases between the two ends. The CDR3 DNA reads as TGTGCCAGCAGCTCGCGATTGTCGGGCCTTCAAGAGACCCAGTACTTC. The encoded protein is CASSSRLSGLQETQYF.

In its sample, this clone was seen once. CDR3 DNA sequence: TGTGCCAGCAGCCCCTCCGTCGGACAATCCTACGAGCAGTACTTC. Translation: CASSPSVGQSYEQYF. This chain links TRBV27 with TRBJ2-7; D may be TRBD1 (5 bases). Germline lookup yields CDR1 MNHEY and CDR2 SMNVEV (reference sequence). The CDR3 runs 15 residues. V lost 6 bases to trimming and J lost 1 base, with 16 bases between them.

The chain is built from TRBV5-1 and TRBJ2-1; D gene ambiguous. The ends were cut back, 4 bases at V and 3 bases at J, with 17 bases in the middle. The CDR3 covers 16 residues. Germline CDR1 SGHRS, CDR2 YFSETQ. The CDR3 sequence: CASSQALTFIYNEQFF. The CDR3 DNA is TGCGCCAGCAGCCAGGCGCTCACCTTTATCTACAATGAGCAGTTCTTC.

As regards this clone: This CDR3 is also generated by other DNA sequences in the sample. The chain joins TRBV27 to TRBJ1-5; no firm D call. Germline V gene sequence: CDR1 MNHEY, CDR2 SMNVEV (reference sequence). CDR3 length: 14 residues. V was trimmed by 2 bases and J by 7 bases, leaving 12 bases between them. CDR3 nucleotides: TGTGCCAGCAGTTTACGAGGGAGCGGACAGCCCCAGCATTTT. Residues: CASSLRGSGQPQHF.

The gene calls are TRBV2 and TRBJ1-2, with TRBD1 identical over 8 bases. This CDR3 is 19 amino acids long. Germline CDR1 and CDR2: SNHLY and FYNNEI. After removal of 6 bases from V and 0 bases from J, the junction contained 18 bases not matched to a gene. CDR3 in DNA: TGTGCCAGCAGAGGACAGGGCCCCCCTTCGGCCCCCTCTAACTATGGCTACACCTTC. Translation: CASRGQGPPSAPSNYGYTF.

The chain uses TRBV30 and TRBJ2-7, with a tentative D call TRBD2 (6 bases). Germline assignment: CDR1 GTSNPN and CDR2 SVGIG (reference sequence). The CDR3 runs to 13 residues. The germline V and J ends were trimmed by 0 bases and 3 bases, with 9 bases remaining between them. Here the CDR3 reads CAWSVVEGYEQYF. In nucleotides, the CDR3 is TGTGCCTGGAGTGTAGTGGAGGGCTACGAGCAGTACTTC. The full variable domain, completed using reference TRBV30 and TRBJ2-7, is SQTIHQWPATLVQPVGSPLSLECTVEGTSNPNLYWYRQAAGRGLQLLFYSVGIGQISSEVPQNLSASRPQDRQFILSSKKLLLSDSGFYLCAWSVVEGYEQYFGPGTRLTVT.

Of note for this clone: This sample also contains other DNA sequences that code for the same CDR3. The chain uses TRBV9 and TRBJ2-5; maybe TRBD2 (6 bases). Trimming left V 3 bases short and J 1 base short, with 10 bases between. The CDR3 spans 14 residues. Germline V lookup: CDR1 SGDLS, CDR2 YYNGEE. The DNA of the CDR3 is TGTGCCAGCAGCGGAGGGACTCCCCAAGAGACCCAGTACTTC. Translation: CASSGGTPQETQYF.

The rearrangement joins TRBV19 to TRBJ2-7; D ambiguous. CDR1 is LNHDA and CDR2 is SQIVND in the germline V gene (reference sequence). V dropped 4 bases and J dropped 0 bases, with 10 bases sitting between them. This CDR3 comprises 14 residues. The CDR3 sequence is CASSSRRYSYEQYF. CDR3 DNA sequence: TGTGCCAGTAGTAGTCGCAGGTACTCCTACGAGCAGTACTTC.